The sequence of this T cell receptor beta chain was determined in a study of OX40 agonist ivuxolimab in advanced cancers. Study-level findings and limits: Normalized expansion of T-cell clones was also low for some nonresponders.

The table came from immunoSEQ multiplex PCR; TCRdb's copy has only in-frame clones and leaves some out. The table has over 55,000 clones, around 83% seen once. To note about this clone: Its antigen remains unknown.

Specimen: CD4+ or CD8+ T cells sorted from blood, collected in a trial of the OX40 agonist ivuxolimab. This receptor was obtained from an adult with an advanced solid tumor such as melanoma, head and neck, liver or kidney cancer.

CDR3 sequence (DNA): TGTGCCAGCAGCTTATGGGTACAGACGGACGAGCAGTACTTC. Translation gives CASSLWVQTDEQYF. The chain couples TRBV7-6 to TRBJ2-7; D call uncertain. V was trimmed by 2 bases and J by 5 bases, leaving 13 bases between them. The germline V gene has CDR1 SGHVS and CDR2 FNYEAQ. The CDR3 is made up of 14 amino acids.